This T cell receptor (beta chain) was sequenced in a study of STAT5B mutations in CD4+ large granular lymphocyte leukemia (dated by TCRdb to the early 2020s). Regarding the complete study: When cryopreserved patient cells were available, CD8+ cells were depleted as a first step, and selection with anti-CD4 microbeads followed. Flow cytometry performed on FACSCanto II or FACSVerse showed that the purified fractions had more than 95% purity among lymphocytes. TCRbeta repertoires of CD4+ T-cell large granular lymphocyte leukemia patients were compared with those of healthy blood donors.

Hematology units in Padova (Italy), Helsinki (Finland) and Shinshu (Japan) recruited the CD4+ T-LGLL patients. Depending on sample availability, patient samples were obtained as bead-purified CD4+, CD4+CD8+, CD57+ or CD56+ fractions, or as unselected PBMC. The TCRbeta data from patients were combined with somatic STAT5B mutation profiles that came from deep amplicon sequencing of the same DNA. All TCR-sequenced material derived from peripheral blood: patient blood samples and healthy donor buffy coats. Peripheral blood mononuclear cells were isolated by Ficoll-Hypaque gradient centrifugation. The Gentra Puregene Cell and Tissue kit was used to extract genomic DNA, and a Qubit 2.0 fluorometer was used to measure the amount of genomic DNA. The paper as a whole reports these results and caveats: Heterogeneous cell sources were used for patients, and only 5 to 7 CD4-sorted patient samples were included in the clonality comparison with healthy controls. CD4-sorted patient repertoires appeared more clonal than healthy CD4+ repertoires, and this difference persisted after removing the putative leukemic clones. TRBV06-family usage was enriched among the top patient clones (8/27) compared with healthy controls (2/35). The data were not HLA-matched, and the higher clonality in CD4+ T-LGLL than in CD8+ T-LGLL could be due to the relatively small sample size. Main leukemic clonotypes were private to each patient, although less than 30% of the main leukemic clonotypes were found at low frequency in the non-leukemic repertoires of other patients.

Worth noting for this clone: Its antigen is not yet known. Base-call qualities are not available, and no considerably larger clone is one nucleotide away.

The immunoSEQ assay at survey resolution was applied to genomic DNA for sequencing of TCRbeta rearrangements. The paper's processing steps were these. Clonotypes above 5% of the repertoire were treated as putative leukemic clones, yielding some 59 across some 29 patients. In the TCR sequencing data, the lowest productive clonotype frequency that could be detected was 2.59 x 10-5. Only productive TCRbeta rearrangements, defined as complete and in-frame sequences, were included in the analyses. The clonality of each sample was calculated as Simpson clonality in the immunoSEQ Analyzer version 3.0. Based on frequency, clones were grouped as very rare, small, medium, large (1-20%) or hyperexpanded (>20%). Generation probabilities were estimated with OLGA 1.2.3, V-gene circos plots were made with VDJtools, specificities were looked up in VDJdb, and CDR3 motifs were identified with GLIPH. Drawn from immuneACCESS, this table holds only the in-frame rearrangements with V and J called that TCRdb kept. Clones are partly lost; checked studies trace under half to an unresolved V gene and leave the rest unexplained. That table is the source of V, J and clone size, and D and trimming were worked out from the DNA. This sample holds about 2,200 clones; around 86% were observed only once. Of the sample, less than 8% is held by the ten largest clones.

The trim is 4 bases for V and 1 base for J, with a gap of 7 bases between the germline ends. The CDR3, from cysteine to phenylalanine, totals 13 residues. The CDR3 DNA has 39 bases and is translated from base 1. CDR1 MRHNA and CDR2 SNTAGT were looked up in the germline V gene. The source of this sequence is a woman aged 70-85 years with CD4+ T-cell large granular lymphocyte leukemia. The V gene is TRBV6-4 and the J gene is TRBJ1-1, with no confidently assigned D gene. Specimen: PBMCs. The sequenced DNA is TGTGCCAGCAGTGGGCAGCCGAACACTGAAGCTTTCTTT. The encoded protein is CASSGQPNTEAFF.